The sequence of this T cell receptor beta chain was determined in a study of control samples from healthy donors and cancer patients. Assay used: immunoSEQ multiplex PCR; TCRdb lists only in-frame clones, some missing. This table holds approximately 150,000 clones, 94% found once. The CDR3 length is 15 residues. The J segment lost 8 bases and the V segment lost 4 bases, leaving 11 bases of the junction unmatched. Germline-derived CDR1 and CDR2 are SGHRS and YFSETQ. This clone came up once. The sample comprised blood. The chain joins TRBV5-1 to TRBJ2-1, with 8 bases identical to TRBD1. This TCR was sampled from a man between 35 and 55 years old in good health. CDR3 region: CASSLRGQEGDEQFF. The DNA of the CDR3 is TGCGCCAGCAGCCTTAGGGGACAGGAAGGGGATGAGCAGTTCTTC.